The 5 T cell receptor beta chains in this list originate from one sample, sequenced in a study of CD8 T cells in Susac syndrome. RNA amounts of 0.5 to 1 ug underwent reverse transcription with random hexamers. TCRdb re-analysed the immunoSEQ multiplex PCR reads in MiXCR, keeping a single row per CDR3 protein. The table shows around 170,000 distinct CDR3 sequences, with about 94% occurring only once. Material: CD4+ T cells from PBMCs. These receptors were collected from a human donor with Susac syndrome.

The chain combines TRBV6-5 with TRBJ2-1, with D perhaps matching TRBD1 or TRBD2 (5 bases each). This CDR3 has 13 residues. V lost 6 bases to trimming and J lost 0 bases, with 6 bases between them. Germline CDR1 and CDR2: MNHEY and SVGAGI. The CDR3 nucleotides are TGTGCCAGCAGGGGGGTCTCCTACAATGAGCAGTTCTTC. This encodes CASRGVSYNEQFF.

The count of this clonotype is one. The rearrangement joins TRBV7-2 to TRBJ2-3; the match to TRBD2 covers 11 bases. Germline V gene sequence: CDR1 SGHTA, CDR2 FQGNSA. CDR3 length: 17 amino acids. The junction had 10 bases not matched to a gene; V was cut back by 5 bases and J by 3 bases. This CDR3 is CASSTTPSSGGTDTQYF. In DNA form, the CDR3 reads TGTGCCAGCAGCACGACCCCCTCTAGCGGGGGGACAGATACGCAGTATTTT.

This clonotype appeared a single time. This chain joins TRBV30 and TRBJ2-3; D gene uncertain. The CDR3 sequence is 13 residues long. Germline V gene sequence: CDR1 GTSNPN, CDR2 SVGIG (reference sequence). V lost 4 bases to trimming and J lost 1 base, with 9 bases between them. The CDR3 here is CAWTLERTDTQYF. In nucleotides, the CDR3 is TGTGCCTGGACCCTCGAACGCACAGATACGCAGTATTTT.

This chain connects TRBV9 to TRBJ1-2, with D perhaps matching TRBD1 (5 bases). Trimming removed 3 bases at V and 5 bases at J, with 17 bases between. Germline V gives CDR1 SGDLS, CDR2 YYNGEE. This CDR3 is built from 15 residues. CDR3 sequence reads: CASSAPPGGVYGYTF. The CDR3, as DNA: TGTGCCAGCAGCGCCCCCCCCGGGGGGGTGTATGGCTACACCTTC.

The chain has TRBV4-1 and TRBJ1-1, with no clear D. Germline lookup yields CDR1 MGHRA and CDR2 YSYEKL. This CDR3 spans 16 amino acids. Trimming shortened V by 0 bases and J by 0 bases, and 11 bases separated the two germline ends. CDR3 nucleotides: TGCGCCAGCAGCCAAGAGGTTGCCCTGATGAACACTGAAGCTTTCTTT. This gives the protein CASSQEVALMNTEAFF.